These T cell receptor beta chains were read from a single sample in a study of PD-1 blockade in classical Hodgkin lymphoma. Clones were sequenced by immunoSEQ multiplex PCR, and TCRdb holds only the in-frame ones, with some missing. The repertoire holds fewer than 30,000 clones, with roughly 90% as singletons. Sample: CD4+ T cells from blood. These receptors originate from a human donor with classical Hodgkin lymphoma. Each CDR3 is given with its conserved first and last residue. A D gene is named only where the DNA matches it firmly. Expanded clones get a size class; other rows say once, few or many, or leave the size out.

.	15	TRBD2	TRBJ2-1	TRBV4-1	TGCGCCAGCAGCCTACCTAGCGGGGCCTACAATGAGCAGTTCTTC	CASSLPSGAYNEQFF
.	15	TRBD2	TRBJ2-3	TRBV7-6	TGTGCCAGCAGCTTATTGGGACTAGAGGGTGATACGCAGTATTTT	CASSLLGLEGDTQYF
.	15	.	TRBJ2-2	TRBV6-6	TGTGCCAGCAGTTACGACCTGGGGGTCACCGGGGAGCTGTTTTTT	CASSYDLGVTGELFF
.	15	.	TRBJ1-5	TRBV5-1	TGCGCCAGCAGCTTCGACGGGGGGGAAAATCAGCCCCAGCATTTT	CASSFDGGENQPQHF
.	22	.	TRBJ2-2	TRBV5-1	TGCGCCAGCAGCCCTGAAATTTTTAGCGGAAGTTTTTTTGACACGAACACCGGGGAGCTGTTTTTT	CASSPEIFSGSFFDTNTGELFF
.	15	.	TRBJ1-2	TRBV18	TGTGCCAGCTCACCCCGGGGACGAAAGGACTATGGCTACACCTTC	CASSPRGRKDYGYTF
.	15	.	TRBJ2-7	TRBV6-5	TGTGCCAGCAGTTACTCGATGGGGAGCAATTACGAGCAGTACTTC	CASSYSMGSNYEQYF
.	15	TRBD2	TRBJ2-1	TRBV7-2	TGTGCCAGCAGCCAAGCGGGAGGGACCTACAATGAGCAGTTCTTC	CASSQAGGTYNEQFF
.	20	.	TRBJ2-3	TRBV5-4	TGTGCCAGCAGCTCCCAGGCAGGACTTCTATTTCTCTCTAGCACAGATACGCAGTATTTT	CASSSQAGLLFLSSTDTQYF
.	17	.	TRBJ1-3	TRBV4-1	TGCGCCAGCAGCCAAGTGGGCCAGCTCGGCGGAGGAAACACCATATATTTT	CASSQVGQLGGGNTIYF
.	16	.	TRBJ1-1	TRBV18	TGTGCCAGCTCACCACCTCGCGGTTCGGAAAGGCCCCAAGCTTTCTTT	CASSPPRGSERPQAFF
.	14	TRBD1	TRBJ2-1	TRBV27	TGTGCCAGCAGACAGGGGGCTCTATACAATGAGCAGTTCTTC	CASRQGALYNEQFF
.	15	.	TRBJ2-3	TRBV5-1	TGCGCCAGCAGCTTGGTACCGGACGGCACAGATACGCAGTATTTT	CASSLVPDGTDTQYF
few	13	TRBD1	TRBJ1-4	TRBV2	TGTGCCAGCGGGGGGACAGCGACTGAAAAACTGTTTTTT	CASGGTATEKLFF
few	14	TRBD1	TRBJ2-5	TRBV28	TGTGCCAGCAGTGCGACCGGGACAGCAGAGACCCAGTACTTC	CASSATGTAETQYF
.	15	TRBD2	TRBJ2-3	TRBV5-1	TGCGCCAGCAGCTTTTCCCTAGCGGGAGCAGATACGCAGTATTTT	CASSFSLAGADTQYF
.	16	TRBD2	TRBJ2-5	TRBV6-6	TGTGCCAGCAGTTATGGACAAGTGCGGGGGGGTGAGACCCAGTACTTC	CASSYGQVRGGETQYF
.	12	.	TRBJ2-3	TRBV7-2	TGTGCCAGCAGCCCAACCGGAGATACGCAGTATTTT	CASSPTGDTQYF
.	15	.	TRBJ1-4	TRBV28	TGTGCCTCCACTCTAGGGGGGGTGGCTAATGAAAAACTGTTTTTT	CASTLGGVANEKLFF
.	11	.	TRBJ2-7	TRBV28	TGTGCCAGCAGAACCCTCTCCGAGCAGTACTTC	CASRTLSEQYF
.	15	.	TRBJ1-2	TRBV27	TGTGCCAGCAGTTTATCGTACAGGGTCGGCTATGGCTACACCTTC	CASSLSYRVGYGYTF
.	15	TRBD2	TRBJ2-3	TRBV18	TGTGCCAGCTCACCAGGACTAGCGACTCCAGATACGCAGTATTTT	CASSPGLATPDTQYF
.	14	.	TRBJ1-2	TRBV5-4	TGTGCCAGCAGCCCCACCCGGACACGCTATGGCTACACCTTC	CASSPTRTRYGYTF
.	13	TRBD1	TRBJ1-1	TRBV5-1	TGCGCCAGCAGCCAGGGGGCTAACACTGAAGCTTTCTTT	CASSQGANTEAFF
few	15	TRBD1	TRBJ2-3	TRBV7-2	TGTGCCAGCAGCCTCCGACAGGGAGTGACAGATACGCAGTATTTT	CASSLRQGVTDTQYF
.	15	TRBD1	TRBJ2-2	TRBV7-8	TGTGCCAGCAGCCCGACAGGGGGGGAGACCGGGGAGCTGTTTTTT	CASSPTGGETGELFF
.	11	.	TRBJ2-5	TRBV7-2	TGTGCCAGCAGCCGCCGTGAGACCCAGTACTTC	CASSRRETQYF
.	14	TRBD2	TRBJ2-4	TRBV4-3	TGCGCCAGCAGCCCCCGGGGGGAGGGAGGGATTCAGTACTTC	CASSPRGEGGIQYF
.	14	.	TRBJ1-1	TRBV5-6	TGTGCCAGCAGCCTTCTCCGGGACACCGTTGAAGCTTTCTTT	CASSLLRDTVEAFF
.	14	.	TRBJ1-2	TRBV28	TGTGCCAGCACCCCCCCCGGCAGGGGTTATGGCTACACCTTC	CASTPPGRGYGYTF
.	14	.	TRBJ2-7	TRBV21-1	TGTGCCAGCAGAGTGCTAGCGGGAGGGGTCGAGCAGTACTTC	CASRVLAGGVEQYF
once	12	TRBD1	TRBJ1-1	TRBV6-5	TGTGCCAGCAGTAAAAGACAGGGTGAAGCTTTCTTT	CASSKRQGEAFF
once	12	.	TRBJ2-7	TRBV28	TGTGCCAGCAGTTTACGGCCGCTCGAGCAGTACTTC	CASSLRPLEQYF
.	14	TRBD1	TRBJ1-2	TRBV5-4	TGTGCCAGCAGGAACACAGGGGGAAACTATGGCTACACCTTC	CASRNTGGNYGYTF
.	15	TRBD1	TRBJ1-2	TRBV5-1	TGCGCCAGCAGCTTGGGGGACAGGGGGTTGGATGGCTACACCTTC	CASSLGDRGLDGYTF
.	14	TRBD1	TRBJ2-1	TRBV10-3	TGTGCCATCAGTGGGACAGGGACCTACAATGAGCAGTTCTTC	CAISGTGTYNEQFF
.	15	TRBD1	TRBJ2-1	TRBV7-9	TGTGCCAGCAGCCCCTATGGGACAGGGGTCGATGAGCAGTTCTTC	CASSPYGTGVDEQFF
.	14	.	TRBJ1-2	TRBV5-1	TGCGCCAGCAGCCCCCCTAGGGGGGGAAAAGGCTACACCTTC	CASSPPRGGKGYTF
few	11	.	TRBJ2-7	TRBV28	TGTGCCAGCAGTCTAGACTCGGAGCAGTACTTC	CASSLDSEQYF
.	13	.	TRBJ1-2	TRBV18	TGTGCCAGCTCACCAGAAGGGAACTATGGCTACACCTTC	CASSPEGNYGYTF
.	11	.	TRBJ2-1	TRBV19	TGTGCCAGTAGTATAACCAATGAGCAGTTCTTC	CASSITNEQFF
.	15	.	TRBJ2-3	TRBV14	TGTGCCAGCAGCCCAAGGGGCGTTCGGGAAGATACGCAGTATTTT	CASSPRGVREDTQYF
.	16	TRBD2	TRBJ2-1	TRBV4-3	TGCGCCAGCAGCCCCTTACTAGCGGGAGGGCGAAATGAGCAGTTCTTC	CASSPLLAGGRNEQFF
.	14	.	TRBJ2-3	TRBV7-2	TGTGCCAGCGGTCGGCAGTCTAGCACAGATACGCAGTATTTT	CASGRQSSTDTQYF
.	11	TRBD2	TRBJ2-1	TRBV28	TGTGGGACTAGCGGCGGAAATGAGCAGTTCTTC	CGTSGGNEQFF
.	14	.	TRBJ1-1	TRBV10-1	TGCGCCAGCAGCCTCGGGACCGAAGACACTGAAGCTTTCTTT	CASSLGTEDTEAFF
.	14	.	TRBJ1-6	TRBV11-2	TGTGCCAGCAGCTTTGTACCGAATAATTCACCCCTCCACTTT	CASSFVPNNSPLHF
few	15	.	TRBJ2-3	TRBV11-2	TGTGCCAGCAGCACAGGGACCTATTCGGCAGATACGCAGTATTTT	CASSTGTYSADTQYF
.	14	TRBD2	TRBJ2-7	TRBV2	TGTGCCAGCAGAGACACGGGGGGATCATACGAGCAGTACTTC	CASRDTGGSYEQYF